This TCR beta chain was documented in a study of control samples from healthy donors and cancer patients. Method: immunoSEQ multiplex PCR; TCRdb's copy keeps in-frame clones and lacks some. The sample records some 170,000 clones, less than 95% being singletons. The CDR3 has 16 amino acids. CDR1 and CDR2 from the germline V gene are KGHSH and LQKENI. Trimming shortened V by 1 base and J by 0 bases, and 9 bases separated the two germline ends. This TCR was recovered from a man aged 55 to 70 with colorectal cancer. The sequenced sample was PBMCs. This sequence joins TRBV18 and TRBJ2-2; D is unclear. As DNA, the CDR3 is TGTGCCAGCTCACCACGTTCTGCCCCGAACACCGGGGAGCTGTTTTTT. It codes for CASSPRSAPNTGELFF.